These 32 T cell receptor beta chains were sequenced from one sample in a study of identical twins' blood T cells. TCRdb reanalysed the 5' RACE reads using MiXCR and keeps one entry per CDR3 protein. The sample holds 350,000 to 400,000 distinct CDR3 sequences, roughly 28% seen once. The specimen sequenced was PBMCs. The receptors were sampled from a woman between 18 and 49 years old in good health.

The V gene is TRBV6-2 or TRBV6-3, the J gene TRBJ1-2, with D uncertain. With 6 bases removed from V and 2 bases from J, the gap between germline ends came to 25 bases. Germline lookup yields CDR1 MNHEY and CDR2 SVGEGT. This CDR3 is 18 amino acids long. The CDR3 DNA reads TGTGCCAGCAGAGTCTCCCGGTCGCATCATCCGATGAACTATGGCTACACCTTC. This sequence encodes CASRVSRSHHPMNYGYTF.

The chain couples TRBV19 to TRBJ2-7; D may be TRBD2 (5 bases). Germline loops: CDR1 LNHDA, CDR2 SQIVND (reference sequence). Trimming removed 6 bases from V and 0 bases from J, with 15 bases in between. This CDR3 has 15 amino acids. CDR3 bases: TGTGCCAGTAGCCTGGGAGCAAGCGGCTCCTACGAGCAGTACTTC. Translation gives CASSLGASGSYEQYF.

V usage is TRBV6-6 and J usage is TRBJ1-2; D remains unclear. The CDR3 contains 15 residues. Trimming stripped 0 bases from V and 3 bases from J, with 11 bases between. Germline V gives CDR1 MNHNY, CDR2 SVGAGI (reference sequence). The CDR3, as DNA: TGTGCCAGCAGTTACTCTAATGTGGCCGACTATGGCTACACCTTC. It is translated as CASSYSNVADYGYTF.

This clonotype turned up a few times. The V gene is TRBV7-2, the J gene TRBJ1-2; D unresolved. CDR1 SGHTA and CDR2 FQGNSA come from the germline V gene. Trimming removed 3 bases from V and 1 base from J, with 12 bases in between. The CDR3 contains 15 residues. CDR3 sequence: CASSFTTAVNYGYTF. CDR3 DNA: TGTGCCAGCAGCTTCACAACTGCAGTTAACTATGGCTACACCTTC.

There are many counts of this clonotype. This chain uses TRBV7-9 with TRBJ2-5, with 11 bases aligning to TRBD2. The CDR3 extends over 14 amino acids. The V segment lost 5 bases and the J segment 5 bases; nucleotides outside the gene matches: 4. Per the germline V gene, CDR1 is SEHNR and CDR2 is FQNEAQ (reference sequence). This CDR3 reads CASSQRLAGETQYF. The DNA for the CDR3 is TGTGCCAGCAGCCAAAGACTAGCGGGGGAGACCCAGTACTTC.

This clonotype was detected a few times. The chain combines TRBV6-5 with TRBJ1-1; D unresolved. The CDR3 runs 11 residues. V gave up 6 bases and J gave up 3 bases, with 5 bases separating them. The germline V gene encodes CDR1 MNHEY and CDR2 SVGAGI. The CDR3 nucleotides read TGTGCCAGCAGGGGCTACACTGAAGCTTTCTTT. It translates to CASRGYTEAFF.

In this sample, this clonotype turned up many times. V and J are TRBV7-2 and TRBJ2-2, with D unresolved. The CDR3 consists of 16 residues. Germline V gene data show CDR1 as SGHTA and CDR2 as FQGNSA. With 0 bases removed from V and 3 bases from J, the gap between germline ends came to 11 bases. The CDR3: CASSLARREYTGELFF. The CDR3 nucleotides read TGTGCCAGCAGCTTAGCTCGGAGAGAGTACACCGGGGAGCTGTTTTTT.

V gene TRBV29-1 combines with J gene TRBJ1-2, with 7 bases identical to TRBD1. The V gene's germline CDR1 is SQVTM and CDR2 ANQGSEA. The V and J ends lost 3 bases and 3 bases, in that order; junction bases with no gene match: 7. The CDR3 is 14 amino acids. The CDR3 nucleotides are TGCAGCGTTGATACAGGGACAGCCTACTATGGCTACACCTTC. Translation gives CSVDTGTAYYGYTF.

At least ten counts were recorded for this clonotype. The CDR3 sequence is CASSLEQGLATEAFF. CDR3 in DNA: TGCGCCAGCAGCTTGGAACAGGGGCTGGCCACTGAAGCTTTCTTT. The chain recombines TRBV5-1 with TRBJ1-1; TRBD1 matches at 7 bases. Trimming removed 0 bases from V and 4 bases from J; junction bases left unmatched: 6. Germline-derived CDR1 and CDR2 are SGHRS and YFSETQ. The CDR3 has 15 amino acids. Using reference TRBV5-1 and TRBJ1-1 for the parts outside the CDR3, the full variable domain is KAGVTQTPRYLIKTRGQQVTLSCSPISGHRSVSWYQQTPGQGLQFLFEYFSETQRNKGNFPGRFSGRQFSNSRSEMNVSTLELGDSALYLCASSLEQGLATEAFFGQGTRLTVV.

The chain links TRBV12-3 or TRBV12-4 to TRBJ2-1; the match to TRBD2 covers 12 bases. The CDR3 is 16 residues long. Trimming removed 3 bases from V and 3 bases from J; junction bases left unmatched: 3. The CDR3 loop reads CASSFGLAGNYNEQFF. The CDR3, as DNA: TGTGCCAGCAGTTTTGGACTAGCGGGAAACTACAATGAGCAGTTCTTC.

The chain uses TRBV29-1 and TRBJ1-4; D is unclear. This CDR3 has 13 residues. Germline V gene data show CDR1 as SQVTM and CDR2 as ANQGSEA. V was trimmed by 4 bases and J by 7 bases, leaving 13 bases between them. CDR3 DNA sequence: TGCAGCGTTGGAGTAGGGAATCGTGAAAAACTGTTTTTT. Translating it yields CSVGVGNREKLFF.

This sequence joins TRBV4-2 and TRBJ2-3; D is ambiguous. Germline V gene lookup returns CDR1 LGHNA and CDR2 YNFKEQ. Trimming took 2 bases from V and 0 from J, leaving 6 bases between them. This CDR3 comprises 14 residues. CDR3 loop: CASSQIGSTDTQYF. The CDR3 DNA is TGTGCCAGCAGCCAAATAGGCAGCACAGATACGCAGTATTTT.

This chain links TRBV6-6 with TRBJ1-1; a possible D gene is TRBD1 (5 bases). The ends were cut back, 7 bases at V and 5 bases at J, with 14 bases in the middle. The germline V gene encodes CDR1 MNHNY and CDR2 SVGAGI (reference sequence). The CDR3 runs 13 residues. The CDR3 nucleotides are TGTGCCAGCAATCCGAGGAGGGGAACTGAAGCTTTCTTT. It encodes CASNPRRGTEAFF.

Here the CDR3 reads CASSLGTSRRSEQFF. As DNA, the CDR3 is TGTGCCAGCAGCCTCGGGACTAGCAGGAGGAGTGAGCAGTTCTTC. J is TRBJ2-1 and V is TRBV3-1, with 9 bases matching TRBD2. The V gene's germline CDR1 is LGHDT and CDR2 YNNKEL (reference sequence). The CDR3 has 15 amino acids. With V trimmed by 4 bases and J by 9 bases, 10 bases remained unmatched.

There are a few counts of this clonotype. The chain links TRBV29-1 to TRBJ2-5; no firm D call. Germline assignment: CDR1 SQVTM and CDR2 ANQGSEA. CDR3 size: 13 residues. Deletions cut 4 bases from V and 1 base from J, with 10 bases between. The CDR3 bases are TGCAGCGTTGGCGCAGGCTTCCAAGAGACCCAGTACTTC. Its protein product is CSVGAGFQETQYF.

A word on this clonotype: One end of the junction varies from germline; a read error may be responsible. CDR3 nucleotides: TGTGCCGTCAGTGAGTTCGGGCATCTATTCCCCCAGTTCTTC. Translating gives CAVSEFGHLFPQFF. The genes are TRBV10-3 and TRBJ2-1; D gene ambiguous. The CDR3 loop spans 14 amino acids. Germline V gene lookup returns CDR1 ENHRY and CDR2 SYGVKD.

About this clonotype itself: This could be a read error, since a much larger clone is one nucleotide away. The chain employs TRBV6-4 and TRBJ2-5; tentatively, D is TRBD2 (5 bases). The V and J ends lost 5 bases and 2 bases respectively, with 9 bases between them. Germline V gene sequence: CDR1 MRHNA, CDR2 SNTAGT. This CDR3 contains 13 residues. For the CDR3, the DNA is TGTGCCAGCAGTTGGGAGCCTCAAGAGACCCAGTACTTC. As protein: CASSWEPQETQYF.

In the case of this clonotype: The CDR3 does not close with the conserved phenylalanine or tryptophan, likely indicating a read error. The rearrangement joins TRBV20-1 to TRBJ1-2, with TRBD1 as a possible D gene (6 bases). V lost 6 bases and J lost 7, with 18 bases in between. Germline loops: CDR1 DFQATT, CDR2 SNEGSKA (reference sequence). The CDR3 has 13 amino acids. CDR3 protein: CSATGQTDGGYTL. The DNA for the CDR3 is TGCAGTGCCACCGGACAGACAGATGGTGGCTACACCCTC.

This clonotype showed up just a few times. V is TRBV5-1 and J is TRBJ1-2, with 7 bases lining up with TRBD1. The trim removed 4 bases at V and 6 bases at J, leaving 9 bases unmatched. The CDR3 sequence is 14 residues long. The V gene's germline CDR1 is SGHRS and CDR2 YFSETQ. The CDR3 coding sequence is TGCGCCAGCAGCCACACAGGGGAAGGAAATGGCTACACCTTC. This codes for CASSHTGEGNGYTF.

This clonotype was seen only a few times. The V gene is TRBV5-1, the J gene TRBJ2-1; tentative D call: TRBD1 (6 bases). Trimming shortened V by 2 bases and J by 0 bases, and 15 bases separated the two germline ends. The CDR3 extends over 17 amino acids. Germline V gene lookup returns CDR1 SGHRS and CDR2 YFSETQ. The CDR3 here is CASSFSTGKPSYNEQFF. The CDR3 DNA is TGCGCCAGCAGCTTTTCAACAGGGAAGCCCTCCTACAATGAGCAGTTCTTC.

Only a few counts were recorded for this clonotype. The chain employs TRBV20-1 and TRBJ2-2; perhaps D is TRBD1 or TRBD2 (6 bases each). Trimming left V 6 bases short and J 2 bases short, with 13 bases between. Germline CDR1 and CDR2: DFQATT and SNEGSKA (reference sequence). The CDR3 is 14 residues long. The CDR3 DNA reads TGCAGTGCGAGGGGGGACTTAAACACCGGGGAGCTGTTTTTT. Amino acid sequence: CSARGDLNTGELFF.

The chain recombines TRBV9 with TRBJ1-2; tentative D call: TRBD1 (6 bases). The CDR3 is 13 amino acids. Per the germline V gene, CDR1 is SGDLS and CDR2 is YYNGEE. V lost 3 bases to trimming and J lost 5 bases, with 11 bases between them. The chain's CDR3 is CASSAQGSYGYTF. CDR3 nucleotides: TGTGCCAGCAGCGCACAGGGTTCTTATGGCTACACCTTC.

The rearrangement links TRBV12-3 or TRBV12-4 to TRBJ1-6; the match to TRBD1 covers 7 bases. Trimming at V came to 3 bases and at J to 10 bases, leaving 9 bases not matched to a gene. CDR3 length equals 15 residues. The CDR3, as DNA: TGTGCCAGCAGTTTGGGGGGACAGATAGGCTCACCCCTCCACTTT. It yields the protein CASSLGGQIGSPLHF.

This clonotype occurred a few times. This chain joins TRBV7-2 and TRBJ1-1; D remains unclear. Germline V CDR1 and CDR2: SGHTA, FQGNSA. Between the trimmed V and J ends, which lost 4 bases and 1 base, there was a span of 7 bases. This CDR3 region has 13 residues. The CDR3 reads CASSYVGNTEAFF. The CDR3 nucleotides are TGTGCCAGCAGCTATGTGGGGAACACTGAAGCTTTCTTT.

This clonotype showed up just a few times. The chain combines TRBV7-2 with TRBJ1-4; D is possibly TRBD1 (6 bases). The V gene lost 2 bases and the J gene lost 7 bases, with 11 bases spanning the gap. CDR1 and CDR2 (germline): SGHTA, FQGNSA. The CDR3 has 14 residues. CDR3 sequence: CASSLKTGAEKLFF. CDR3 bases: TGTGCCAGCAGCTTAAAGACAGGAGCTGAAAAACTGTTTTTT.

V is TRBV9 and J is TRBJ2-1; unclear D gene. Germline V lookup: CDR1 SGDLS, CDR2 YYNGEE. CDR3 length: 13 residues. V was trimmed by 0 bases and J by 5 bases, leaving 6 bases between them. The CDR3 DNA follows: TGTGCCAGCAGCGTAGCCCTAGACAATGAGCAGTTCTTC. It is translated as CASSVALDNEQFF.

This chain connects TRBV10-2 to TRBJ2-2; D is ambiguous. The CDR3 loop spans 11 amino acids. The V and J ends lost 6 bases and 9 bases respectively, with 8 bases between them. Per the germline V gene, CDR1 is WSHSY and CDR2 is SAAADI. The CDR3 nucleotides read TGCGCCAGCAGCGGAACCCGGGAGCTGTTTTTT. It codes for CASSGTRELFF.

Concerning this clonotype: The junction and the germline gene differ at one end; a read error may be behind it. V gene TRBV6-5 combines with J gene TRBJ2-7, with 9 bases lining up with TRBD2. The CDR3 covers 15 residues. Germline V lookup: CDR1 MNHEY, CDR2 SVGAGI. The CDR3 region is CASSSLSSGIIEQYF. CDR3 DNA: TGTGCTAGCAGTTCTCTCTCTAGCGGGATAATCGAGCAGTACTTC.

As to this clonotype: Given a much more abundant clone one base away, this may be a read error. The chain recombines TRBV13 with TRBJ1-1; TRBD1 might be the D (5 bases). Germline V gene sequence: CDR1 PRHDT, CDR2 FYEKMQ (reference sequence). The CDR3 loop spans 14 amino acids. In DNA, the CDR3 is TGTGCCAGCAGCTTAGTTAGGAAAGGGGCGGGCGCTCTCTTT. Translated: CASSLVRKGAGALF.

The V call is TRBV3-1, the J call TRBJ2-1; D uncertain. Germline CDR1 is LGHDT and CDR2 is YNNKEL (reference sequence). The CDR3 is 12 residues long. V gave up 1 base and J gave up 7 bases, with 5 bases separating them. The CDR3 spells CASSQVENEQFF. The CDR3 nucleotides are TGTGCCAGCAGCCAAGTGGAGAATGAGCAGTTCTTC.

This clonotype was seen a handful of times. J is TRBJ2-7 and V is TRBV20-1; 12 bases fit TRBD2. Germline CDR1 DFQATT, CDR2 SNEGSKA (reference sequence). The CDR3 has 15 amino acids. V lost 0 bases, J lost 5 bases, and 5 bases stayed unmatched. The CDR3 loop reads CSAREASGRANEQYF. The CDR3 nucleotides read TGCAGTGCTAGAGAAGCTAGCGGGAGGGCCAACGAGCAGTACTTC.

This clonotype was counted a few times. CDR3 nucleotide sequence: TGTGCCAGCACCAACACAGGGGGACGTCAGCCCCAGCATTTT. Its protein is CASTNTGGRQPQHF. The chain combines TRBV12-3 or TRBV12-4 with TRBJ1-5; TRBD1 agrees at 8 bases. J was trimmed by 6 bases and V by 7 bases; bases with no gene match: 8. This CDR3 contains 14 residues.